This T cell receptor (beta chain) derives from a study of human T cells and chemical hapten exposure (dated by TCRdb to the early 2020s). Turning to the overall study: For sensitization, 2% DPC in acetone was applied to an approximately 2 cm by approximately 2 cm area of upper inner arm skin. Blood samples were taken from patients before sensitization (week 0) and at 2, 6 and about 24 weeks after DPC sensitization. About 30 alopecia patients provided blood for TCR sequencing at one to four time points (pre-sensitization, 2, 6 and 24 weeks). The study tracked peripheral blood TCR repertoire changes in vivo during primary and secondary sensitization to the hapten diphenylcyclopropenone (DPC) in alopecia patients. Libraries were combined into a pool for sequencing, and differences in TCR yield between samples came mainly from small differences in library volumes within the pool. Patch testing was performed on the upper back with Finn chambers containing 0.01% DPC, and the patch tests were scored after 6 days according to International Contact Dermatitis Research Group standards. Weekly therapeutic DPC doses were additionally applied to the scalp of patients throughout the roughly 23-week study period. The patient cohort, mostly female, included alopecia areata with under or over 50% scalp involvement, alopecia totalis and alopecia universalis. Study-level results and caveats: No change with DPC sensitization was found in the number of TCRs above 1 in 1000 frequency, and no evidence of global repertoire structure alterations was found. Patch test score was positively correlated with the number of PT1 expanded TCRs, with significance at thresholds 8, 16 and 32 but not at 4. Significantly more large CDR3 similarity clusters were formed by expanded TCRs than by pre-sensitization or healthy control sets, consistent with antigen-driven responses. Alopecia, a presumed autoimmune disease, was present in all patients, so the immune response of the patients might differ from that of healthy individuals. After repeated subsampling, changes were observed in the strength of the expansion versus patch-test correlation and in the threshold at which the correlation became significant.

The library was obtained by RACE. TCRdb shows the sequencer as NextSeq 500. During library preparation, unique molecular identifiers were attached to individual cDNA molecules so that TCRs could be counted quantitatively and reproducibly. Both TCR alpha and TCR beta chains were sequenced from each blood RNA sample. As for how the authors treated the data: Samples had a median of around 92,000 TCRs, with a range from roughly 23,224 to 700,000. The Decombinator software suite was used to annotate the V, J and CDR3 of the TCR reads. To make PS versus PT1 abundance plots, every sample was subsampled to the same number of TCRs (28,000). TCRs were defined as expanded if absent before sensitization and observed at least eight times at the 2-week time point. TCRdb handled the public reads itself, with Q25 trimming in fastp and clone calling in MiXCR, and kept productive beta chains. For every CDR3 protein sequence, its rows merge into one entry that carries the most common genes and DNA. TCRdb, not the original authors, processed these V and J calls. The sample yields around 300,000 distinct CDR3 sequences; 7.5% to 9% were counted once. The top ten clones comprise 1.2% of the sample.

This specimen's time point label, interpreted: pre-sensitization, week 0. The sample's treatment or condition label, in plain terms: therapeutic diphenylcyclopropenone sensitization with weekly scalp DPC. Blood at each patch-test visit was drawn before the patch test was applied. To be eligible, patients had to be aged 18 to 70, diagnosed with alopecia and judged suitable for DPC therapy, while pregnant patients were excluded. Total RNA was extracted from unfractionated whole blood collected in Tempus Blood RNA tubes. Spanning cysteine to phenylalanine, the CDR3 consists of 14 amino acids. Just CDR3 DNA is preserved here, 42 bases in frame from base 1. The trim is 5 bases for V and 8 bases for J, with a gap of 15 bases between the germline ends. The germline V gene gives CDR1 as SGHTA and CDR2 as FQGNSA. The sample holds a few counts of this clonotype. No antigen is known for it. No qualities accompany the bases; no much larger clone lies one base away.

The sequence was obtained from a man between 18 and 29 years old with alopecia areata. Some clones in this sample may be carry-over from other donors' samples. The chain joins TRBV7-2 to TRBJ1-4, with no confidently assigned D gene. The specimen was whole blood, collected in connection with sensitization to the hapten diphenylcyclopropenone (DPC). DNA sequence: TGTGCCAGCAGCGTACGACGGTTTACGGAAAAACTGTTTTTT. Its protein reads: CASSVRRFTEKLFF.